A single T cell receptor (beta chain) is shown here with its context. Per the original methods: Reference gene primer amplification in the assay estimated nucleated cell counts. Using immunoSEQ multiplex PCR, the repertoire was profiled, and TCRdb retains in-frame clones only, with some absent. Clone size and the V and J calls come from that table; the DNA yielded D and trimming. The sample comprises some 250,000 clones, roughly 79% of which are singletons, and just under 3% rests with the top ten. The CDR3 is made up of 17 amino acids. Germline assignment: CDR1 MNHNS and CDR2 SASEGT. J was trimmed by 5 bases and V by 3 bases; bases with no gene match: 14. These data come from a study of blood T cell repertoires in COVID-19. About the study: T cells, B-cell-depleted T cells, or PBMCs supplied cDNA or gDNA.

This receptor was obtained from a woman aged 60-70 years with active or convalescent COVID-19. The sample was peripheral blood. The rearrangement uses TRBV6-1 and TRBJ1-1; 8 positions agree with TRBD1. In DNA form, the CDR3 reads TGTGCCAGCAGTGACCAGGGGGCGCTTGCATGGAGGACTGAAGCTTTCTTT. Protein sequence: CASSDQGALAWRTEAFF.